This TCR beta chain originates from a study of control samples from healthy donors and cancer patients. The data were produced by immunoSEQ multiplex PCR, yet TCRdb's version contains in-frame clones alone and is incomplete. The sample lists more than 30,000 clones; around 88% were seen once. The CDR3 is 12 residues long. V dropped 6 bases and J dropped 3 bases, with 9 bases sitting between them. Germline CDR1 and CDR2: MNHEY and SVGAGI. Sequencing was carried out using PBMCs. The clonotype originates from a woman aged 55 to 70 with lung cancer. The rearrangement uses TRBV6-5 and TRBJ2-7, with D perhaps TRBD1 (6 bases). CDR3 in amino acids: CASRSDSYEQYF. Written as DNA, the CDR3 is TGTGCCAGCAGATCGGACAGCTACGAGCAGTACTTC.